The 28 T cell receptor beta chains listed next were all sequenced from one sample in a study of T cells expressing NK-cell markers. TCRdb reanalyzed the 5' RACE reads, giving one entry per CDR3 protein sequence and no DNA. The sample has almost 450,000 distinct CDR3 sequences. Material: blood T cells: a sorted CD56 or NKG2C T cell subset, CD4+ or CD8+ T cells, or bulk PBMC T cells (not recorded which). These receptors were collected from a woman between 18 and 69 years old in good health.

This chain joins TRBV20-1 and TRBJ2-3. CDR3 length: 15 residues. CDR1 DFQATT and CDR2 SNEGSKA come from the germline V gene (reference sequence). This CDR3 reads CSALAEKTSTDTQYF.

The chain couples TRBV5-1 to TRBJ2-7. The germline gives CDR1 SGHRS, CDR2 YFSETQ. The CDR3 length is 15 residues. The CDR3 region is CASSFQSGVSYEQYF.

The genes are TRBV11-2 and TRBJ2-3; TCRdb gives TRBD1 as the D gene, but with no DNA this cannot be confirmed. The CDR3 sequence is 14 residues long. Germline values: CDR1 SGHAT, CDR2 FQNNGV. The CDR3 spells CASSVTTGVHTQYF.

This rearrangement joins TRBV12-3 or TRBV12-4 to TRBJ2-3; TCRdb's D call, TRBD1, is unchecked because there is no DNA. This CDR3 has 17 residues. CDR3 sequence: CASSLSYPGLAADTQYF.

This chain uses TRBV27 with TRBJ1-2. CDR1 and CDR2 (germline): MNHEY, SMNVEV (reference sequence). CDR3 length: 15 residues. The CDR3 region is CASSSRATSNYGYTF.

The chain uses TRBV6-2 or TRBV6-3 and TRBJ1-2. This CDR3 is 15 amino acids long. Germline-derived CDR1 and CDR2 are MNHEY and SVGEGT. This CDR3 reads CASSSRAADNYGYTF.

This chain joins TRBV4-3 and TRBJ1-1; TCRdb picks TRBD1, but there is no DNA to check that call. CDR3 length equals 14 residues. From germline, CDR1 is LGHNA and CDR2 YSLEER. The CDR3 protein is CASTIQGAGTEAFF.

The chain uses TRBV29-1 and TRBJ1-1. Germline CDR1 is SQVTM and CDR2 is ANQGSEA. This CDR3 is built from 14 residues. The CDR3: CSVENSAMNTEAFF.

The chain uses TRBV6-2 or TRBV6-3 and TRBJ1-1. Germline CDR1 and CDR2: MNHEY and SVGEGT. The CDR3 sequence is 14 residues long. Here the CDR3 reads CASSSGTEYTEAFF.

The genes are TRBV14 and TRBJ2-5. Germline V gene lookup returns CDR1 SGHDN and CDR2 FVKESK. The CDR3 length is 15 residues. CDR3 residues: CASSQEDEWQETQYF.

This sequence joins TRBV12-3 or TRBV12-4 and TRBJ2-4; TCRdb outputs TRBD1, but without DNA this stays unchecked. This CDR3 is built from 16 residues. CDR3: CASSPTAPGAKNIQYF.

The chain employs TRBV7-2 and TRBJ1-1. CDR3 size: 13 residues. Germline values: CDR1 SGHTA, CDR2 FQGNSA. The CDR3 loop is CASRGSEYTEAFF.

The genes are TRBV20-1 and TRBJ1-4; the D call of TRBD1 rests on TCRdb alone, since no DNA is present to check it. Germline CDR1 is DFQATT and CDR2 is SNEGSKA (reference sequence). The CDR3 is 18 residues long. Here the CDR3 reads CSGSPGTGGLVANEKLFF.

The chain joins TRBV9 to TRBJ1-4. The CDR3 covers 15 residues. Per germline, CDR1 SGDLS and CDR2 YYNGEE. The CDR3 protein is CASSSRQGPGEKLFF.

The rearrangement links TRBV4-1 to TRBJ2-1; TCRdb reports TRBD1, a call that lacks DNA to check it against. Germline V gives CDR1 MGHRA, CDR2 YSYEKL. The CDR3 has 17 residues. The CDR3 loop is CASSQVPLADSYNEQFF.

CDR3 sequence reads: CASSPKRKGGNEKLFF. The chain links TRBV12-3 or TRBV12-4 to TRBJ1-4; TCRdb reports TRBD1, a call that lacks DNA to check it against. This CDR3 is 16 amino acids long.

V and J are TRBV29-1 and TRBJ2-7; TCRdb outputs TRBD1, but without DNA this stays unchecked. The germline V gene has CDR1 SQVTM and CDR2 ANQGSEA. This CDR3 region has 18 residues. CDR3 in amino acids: CSILTGARLGWGSYEQYF.

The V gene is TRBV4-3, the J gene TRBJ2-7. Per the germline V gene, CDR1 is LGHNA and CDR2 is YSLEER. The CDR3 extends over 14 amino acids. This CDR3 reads CASSQEDTSYEQYF.

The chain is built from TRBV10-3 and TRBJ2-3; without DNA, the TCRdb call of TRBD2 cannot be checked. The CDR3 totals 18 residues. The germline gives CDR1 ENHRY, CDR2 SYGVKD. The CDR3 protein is CAIRDTGGRGEYTDTQYF.

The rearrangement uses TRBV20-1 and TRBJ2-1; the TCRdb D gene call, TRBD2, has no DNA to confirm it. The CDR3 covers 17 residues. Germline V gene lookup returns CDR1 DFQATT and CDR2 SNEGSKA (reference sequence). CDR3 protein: CSARKSAGALSYNEQFF.

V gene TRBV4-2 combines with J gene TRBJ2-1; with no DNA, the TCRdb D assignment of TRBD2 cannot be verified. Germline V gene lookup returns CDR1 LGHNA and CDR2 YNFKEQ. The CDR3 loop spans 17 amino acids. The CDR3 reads CASSQDADRDGDNEQFF.

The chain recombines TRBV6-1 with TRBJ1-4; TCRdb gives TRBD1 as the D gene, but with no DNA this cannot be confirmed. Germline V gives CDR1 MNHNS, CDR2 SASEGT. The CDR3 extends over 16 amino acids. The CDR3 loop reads CASSRRPGRGDEKLFF.

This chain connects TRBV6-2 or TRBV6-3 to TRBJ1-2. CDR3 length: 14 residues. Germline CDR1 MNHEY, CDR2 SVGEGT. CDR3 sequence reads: CASSYVGFNYGYTF.

CDR3 region: CASRPTGPAEQYF. The genes are TRBV7-9 and TRBJ2-7; TCRdb's D gene call, TRBD1, goes unchecked for lack of DNA. The CDR3 is 13 residues long. In germline, CDR1 is SEHNR, CDR2 FQNEAQ (reference sequence).

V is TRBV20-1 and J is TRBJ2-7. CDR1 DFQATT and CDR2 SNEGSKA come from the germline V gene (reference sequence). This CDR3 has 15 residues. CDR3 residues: CSARNAAKSSYEQYF.

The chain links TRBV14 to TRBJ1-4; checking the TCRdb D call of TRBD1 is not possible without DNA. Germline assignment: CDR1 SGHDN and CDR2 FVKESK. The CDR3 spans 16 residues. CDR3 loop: CASSQARQGVAVKLFF.

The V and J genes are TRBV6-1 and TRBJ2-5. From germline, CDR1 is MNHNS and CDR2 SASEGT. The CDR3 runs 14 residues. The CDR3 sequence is CASSENLDQETQYF.

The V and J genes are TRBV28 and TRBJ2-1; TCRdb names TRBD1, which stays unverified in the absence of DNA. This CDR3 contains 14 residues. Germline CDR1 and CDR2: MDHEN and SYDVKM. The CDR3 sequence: CASRPGQPYNEQFF.